Here is one TCR beta chain with its context. No antigen is known for it. All of the isolated RNA was reverse transcribed, so expressed TCRB transcripts were sequenced. Some clones are missing from TCRdb's copy, which holds only in-frame ones; the method was immunoSEQ multiplex PCR. Of roughly 230,000 clones listed, around 10% are singletons. This sample was taken from a study of beta chain features in type 1 diabetes. General observations from the study: Researchers report that Type 1 diabetes patients had moderately but significantly shorter TCRB CDR3s across all four CD4+ subsets.

The V end lost 2 bases, the J end lost 5 bases, and 8 bases lay between the germline ends. The CDR3 covers 13 residues. CDR1 is KGHSH and CDR2 is LQKENI in the germline V gene. Sequencing was done on a sample of naive CD4+ T cells from blood. The genes are TRBV18 and TRBJ2-3; D is perhaps TRBD1 (6 bases). This clonotype was obtained from a woman aged 18-29 years in good health. CDR3 bases: TGTGCCAGCTCACCAGCAGGGGAAGATACGCAGTATTTT. This codes for CASSPAGEDTQYF.